This is a list of T cell receptor beta chains from one sample in a study of long-term antiretroviral therapy in people with HIV. Profiling relied on immunoSEQ multiplex PCR, and the TCRdb table lists in-frame clones only, not all of them. The table lists about 23,000 clones, around four fifths of them singletons. Sequencing was performed on unsorted PBMCs, taken 1.6 years after starting antiretroviral therapy. Receptors were obtained from a man between 35 and 55 years old with HIV. Each CDR3 is given with its conserved first and last residue. Each record gives: clone size, V gene, J gene, D gene, CDR3 DNA, CDR3 protein. D genes are given only for firm matches. Not every row has a clone size; where given, it reads once, few, many or a size class.

size: .; V: TRBV19; J: TRBJ2-2; D: .; DNA: TGTGCCAGTAGTACGAACAGGGACACCGGGGAGCTGTTTTTT; CDR3: CASSTNRDTGELFF
size: few; V: TRBV30; J: TRBJ2-1; D: .; DNA: TGTGCCTGGTCAGGGTTTCCCCACAATGAGCAGTTCTTC; CDR3: CAWSGFPHNEQFF
size: .; V: TRBV5-1; J: TRBJ2-7; D: TRBD1; DNA: TGCGCCAGCAGCTTGTTACAGGGGGCGATCTACGAGCAGTACTTC; CDR3: CASSLLQGAIYEQYF
size: .; V: TRBV18; J: TRBJ2-3; D: TRBD1; DNA: TGTGCCAGCTCACTCGGACAGGGCGATACGCAGTATTTT; CDR3: CASSLGQGDTQYF
size: .; V: TRBV11-2; J: TRBJ1-6; D: .; DNA: TGTGCCAGCAGCTTAGCGCGGGGGTTTGCTTCACCCCTCCACTTT; CDR3: CASSLARGFASPLHF
size: .; V: TRBV19; J: TRBJ2-1; D: .; DNA: TGTGCCAGTAGTATAGAGGGGGCGGCGTACAATGAGCAGTTCTTC; CDR3: CASSIEGAAYNEQFF
size: .; V: TRBV6-1; J: TRBJ1-2; D: .; DNA: TGTGCCAGCAGGCCAGGGAGGGCGGGTGATGGCTACACCTTC; CDR3: CASRPGRAGDGYTF
size: .; V: TRBV15; J: TRBJ2-7; D: TRBD1; DNA: TGTGCCACCAGCTTTCACCGGGACAGCTCCTACGAGCAGTACTTC; CDR3: CATSFHRDSSYEQYF
size: .; V: TRBV4-1; J: TRBJ2-4; D: .; DNA: TGCGCCAGCAGCCAAGACGATGGGATAGCCAAAAACATTCAGTACTTC; CDR3: CASSQDDGIAKNIQYF
size: .; V: TRBV20-1; J: TRBJ2-1; D: .; DNA: TGCAGTGTCACAAGTTTCAATGAGCAGTTCTTC; CDR3: CSVTSFNEQFF